These 21 T cell receptor beta chains came from one sample sequenced in a study of blood T cells in healthy people across ages. Combining a sample-barcoded 5' primer with a J-beta primer mix, a second PCR ran for roughly 6 to 11 cycles. MiXCR, run by TCRdb on the 5' RACE reads, gives a single entry per CDR3 protein. The table lists around 710,000 distinct CDR3 sequences, roughly 47% of them singletons, with more than 20% in the top ten. Sequences were obtained from blood. The receptor source for this set is a woman aged 60-75 years in good health.

V and J are TRBV4-1 and TRBJ2-2, with 9 bases identical to TRBD1. Germline assignment: CDR1 MGHRA and CDR2 YSYEKL. The CDR3 totals 17 residues. V was pared by 0 bases and J by 1 base, with 3 bases of the junction left unmatched. The CDR3 nucleotides read TGCGCCAGCAGCCAAGATATGGGACAGGGGAACACCGGGGAGCTGTTTTTT. It yields the protein CASSQDMGQGNTGELFF.

J is TRBJ2-7 and V is TRBV6-6; D not certain. The CDR3 has 12 residues. Germline CDR1 is MNHNY and CDR2 is SVGAGI (reference sequence). Between the trimmed V and J ends, which lost 7 bases and 2 bases, there was a span of 9 bases. The CDR3 DNA is TGTGCCAGCAAACCGGACGCCTACGAGCAGTACTTC. It is translated as CASKPDAYEQYF.

This sequence joins TRBV3-1 and TRBJ2-2; TRBD1 agrees at 7 bases. After removal of 1 base from V and 6 bases from J, the junction contained 2 bases not matched to a gene. From germline, CDR1 is LGHDT and CDR2 YNNKEL (reference sequence). This CDR3 has 14 residues. In nucleotides, the CDR3 is TGTGCCAGCAGCCAAGTAGACAGGGCCGGGGAGCTGTTTTTT. This gives the protein CASSQVDRAGELFF. Full variable domain (missing parts from reference TRBV3-1 and TRBJ2-2): DTAVSQTPKYLVTQMGNDKSIKCEQNLGHDTMYWYKQDSKKFLKIMFSYNNKELIINETVPNRFSPKSPDKAHLNLHINSLELGDSAVYFCASSQVDRAGELFFGEGSRLTVL.

Only a few counts were recorded for this clonotype. This chain links TRBV20-1 with TRBJ2-7; 10 bases fit TRBD2. CDR3 length equals 16 residues. Germline trimming cut 7 bases from V and 1 base from J; bases unmatched to any gene: 13. CDR1 and CDR2 from the germline V gene are DFQATT and SNEGSKA (reference sequence). The CDR3 loop is CSVKREGRVRSYEQYF. The CDR3 DNA sequence: TGCAGTGTTAAGCGGGAGGGCCGCGTTCGTTCCTACGAGCAGTACTTC.

Worth noting for this clonotype: This clone may be a read error of a much larger clone one base away. The chain links TRBV29-1 to TRBJ2-5; D possibly matches TRBD1 or TRBD2 (5 bases each). V lost 2 bases, J lost 0 bases, and 10 bases lay in between. Germline loops: CDR1 SQVTM, CDR2 ANQGSEA. There are 14 residues in the CDR3. CDR3 nucleotides: TGCAGCGTTGAATCCGAGGGGAACCAAGAGACCCAGTACTTC. Amino acid sequence: CSVESEGNQETQYF.

V and J are TRBV12-3 or TRBV12-4 and TRBJ1-1; 7 nucleotides align to TRBD1. V lost 10 bases to trimming and J lost 1 base; unmatched junction nucleotides: 21. The length of the CDR3 is 18 residues. In DNA, the CDR3 is TGTGCCACTGGGGCGCACGGCAGGGGGATCCTGGGGAACACTGAAGCTTTCTTT. Amino acid sequence: CATGAHGRGILGNTEAFF.

The chain joins TRBV20-1 to TRBJ2-5; TRBD2 matches 10 bases. The V gene end was trimmed by 7 bases and the J gene end by 11 bases; junction bases not matched to a gene: 16. CDR1 and CDR2 from the germline V gene are DFQATT and SNEGSKA (reference sequence). The CDR3 runs to 14 residues. CDR3 residues: CSVKPGTSAQEQYF. The DNA of the CDR3 is TGCAGTGTTAAGCCCGGGACTAGCGCCCAGGAGCAGTACTTC.

The chain has TRBV29-1 and TRBJ1-2; D might be TRBD1 (5 bases). Deletions cut 3 bases from V and 8 bases from J, with 10 bases between. CDR1 is SQVTM and CDR2 is ANQGSEA in the germline V gene. This CDR3 spans 11 amino acids. The CDR3 protein is CSVDHRSGYTF. The CDR3, as DNA: TGCAGCGTTGATCACAGGTCGGGCTACACCTTC.

The CDR3 nucleotides read TGCAGTGCTACCAAGACTAGCGGGGGGGCGAAGACCCAGTACTTC. Amino acids: CSATKTSGGAKTQYF. The V call is TRBV20-1, the J call TRBJ2-7; 14 nucleotides agree with TRBD2. The J call may be wrong; the DNA end is better matched by TRBJ2-5. Germline V lookup: CDR1 DFQATT, CDR2 SNEGSKA (reference sequence). The CDR3 is 15 residues long.

About this clonotype: The junction does not match germline at one end; this may be a read error. The chain joins TRBV4-2 to TRBJ1-2; perhaps TRBD1 as D (6 bases). The CDR3 is made up of 16 amino acids. The germline V gene encodes CDR1 LGHNA and CDR2 YNFKEQ. DNA of the CDR3: TGTGCCAGCAGCCAAACGTGGCAGGGGTCTGGCTATGGCCACACCTTC. Translating gives CASSQTWQGSGYGHTF.

The V and J genes are TRBV12-3 or TRBV12-4 and TRBJ2-5, with TRBD2 matching 7 bases. Near its end, the DNA agrees better with TRBJ2-7, so the J call may be wrong. The CDR3 extends over 14 amino acids. CDR3: CASSQLAIGDEQYF. CDR3 in DNA: TGTGCCAGCAGTCAACTAGCGATAGGTGACGAGCAGTACTTC.

CDR3 amino acids: CASSRDRGHIQYF. The CDR3, as DNA: TGTGCCAGCAGTCGGGACAGGGGACACATTCAGTACTTC. The chain combines TRBV6-2 or TRBV6-3 with TRBJ2-4; TRBD1 matches 10 bases. CDR3 size: 13 residues. Looked up from germline, CDR1 is MNHEY and CDR2 is SVGEGT. V was pared by 5 bases and J by 8 bases, with 3 bases of the junction left unmatched.

This sequence joins TRBV27 and TRBJ2-7; TRBD2 matches 12 bases. Germline loops: CDR1 MNHEY, CDR2 SMNVEV (reference sequence). This CDR3 has 18 amino acids. The trim removed 5 bases at V and 7 bases at J, leaving 18 bases unmatched. CDR3 sequence: CASSQPTGLAGYYNEQYF. As DNA, the CDR3 is TGTGCCAGCAGTCAACCGACCGGACTAGCGGGGTACTACAATGAGCAGTACTTC.

The chain combines TRBV6-5 with TRBJ1-2; D possibly corresponds to TRBD1 (6 bases). The CDR3 is made up of 13 amino acids. V was pared by 7 bases and J by 8 bases, with 17 bases between. Germline assignment: CDR1 MNHEY and CDR2 SVGAGI. The CDR3 protein is CASIQRGGPGYTF. In nucleotides, the CDR3 is TGTGCCAGCATCCAAAGGGGGGGCCCCGGCTACACCTTC.

This clonotype was counted between two and nine times. The chain couples TRBV13 to TRBJ2-5; perhaps TRBD2 as D (7 bases). The V end was cut by 8 bases, the J end by 5 bases, with 21 bases between. Germline V gene sequence: CDR1 PRHDT, CDR2 FYEKMQ (reference sequence). The CDR3 spans 15 residues. CDR3 in DNA: TGTGCCAGCGGATCCGAGGGGGGGCAGGAGGAGACCCAGTACTTC. It yields the protein CASGSEGGQEETQYF.

This chain connects TRBV12-3 or TRBV12-4 to TRBJ1-4, with 11 bases identical to TRBD1. CDR3 size: 16 residues. V lost 3 bases, J lost 4 bases, and 4 bases stayed unmatched. The CDR3 DNA sequence: TGTGCCAGCAGTTTTGGGACAGGGGGTATTAATGAAAAACTGTTTTTT. Translating gives CASSFGTGGINEKLFF.

V usage is TRBV9 and J usage is TRBJ1-2; the D gene is possibly TRBD1 (5 bases). This CDR3 spans 14 amino acids. The germline V gene encodes CDR1 SGDLS and CDR2 YYNGEE. The germline V and J ends were trimmed by 6 bases and 2 bases, with 14 bases remaining between them. As DNA, the CDR3 is TGTGCCAGCACCTCCTCCCCAGGGAACTATGGCTACACCTTC. Translating it yields CASTSSPGNYGYTF.

The V call is TRBV20-1, the J call TRBJ2-5; possibly TRBD1 for D (6 bases). The CDR3 is 13 amino acids. The V gene's germline CDR1 is DFQATT and CDR2 SNEGSKA (reference sequence). Trimming took off 6 bases at V and 2 bases at J, with 13 bases between the two ends. The CDR3 loop is CSAINRGQETQYF. The CDR3 nucleotides are TGCAGTGCCATTAATAGGGGGCAAGAGACCCAGTACTTC.

Comments on this clonotype: The junction does not match germline at one end; this may be a read error. The J gene is TRBJ2-4, the V gene TRBV6-1; D may be TRBD2 (6 bases). The length of the CDR3 is 15 residues. Per the germline V gene, CDR1 is MNHNS and CDR2 is SASEGT. The CDR3 coding sequence is TGTGCCAGCCACAGCGGGTCCCGAGCCAAAAGCATTCAGTACTTC. Protein product: CASHSGSRAKSIQYF.

This clonotype was seen a few times. The rearrangement links TRBV7-2 to TRBJ2-7, with 14 bases identical to TRBD2. This CDR3 comprises 16 residues. Trimming at V came to 4 bases and at J to 3 bases, leaving 5 bases not matched to a gene. The germline gives CDR1 SGHTA, CDR2 FQGNSA. CDR3 loop: CASSSGLAGEFYEQYF. The CDR3 DNA reads TGTGCCAGCAGCTCGGGACTAGCGGGAGAATTCTACGAGCAGTACTTC.

With regard to this clonotype: This may be a read error, as it is one base from a much larger clone. The rearrangement links TRBV7-9 to TRBJ2-1; the D is unclear. The J call may be faulty, since TRBJ2-7 better matches the DNA end. CDR1 and CDR2 from the germline V gene are SEHNR and FQNEAQ (reference sequence). CDR3 length: 14 residues. The CDR3 is CASSHPESYNEQYF. The CDR3 DNA reads TGTGCCAGCAGCCATCCCGAGTCTTACAATGAGCAGTACTTC.